These T cell receptor beta chains were read from a single sample in a study of T cell responses to AZD1222 COVID-19 vaccine. Measured with immunoSEQ multiplex PCR; TCRdb has only the in-frame clones, and not every one. The sample consists of roughly 190,000 clones, approximately 90% of them appearing once. The source material was peripheral blood, sampled on day 0 of AZD1222 vaccination. The receptor source for this set is an adult in good health. Each CDR3 is given with its conserved first and last residue. A D gene is named only where the DNA matches it firmly. Some rows mark clone size as missing; the rest say once, few, many or name a class of expanded clone.

j_call clone_size d_call v_call cdr3_aa cdr3_nt
TRBJ1-5 . TRBD1 TRBV6-6 CASSPRGPQPQHF TGTGCCAGCAGTCCCAGGGGGCCTCAGCCCCAGCATTTT
TRBJ2-7 . . TRBV3-1/TRBV3-2 CASSQDPWGAAEQYF TGTGCCAGCAGCCAAGACCCGTGGGGCGCCGCCGAGCAGTACTTC
TRBJ1-3 few . TRBV9 CASSAEGGNTIYF TGTGCCAGCAGCGCCGAGGGCGGAAACACCATATATTTT
TRBJ2-7 once . TRBV7-2 CASSFLTGTAEQYF TGTGCCAGCAGCTTTCTGACTGGGACGGCCGAGCAGTACTTC
TRBJ1-5 . TRBD1 TRBV6-6 CATGQGDQPQHF TGTGCCACCGGACAGGGGGATCAGCCCCAGCATTTT
TRBJ2-3 . . TRBV29-1 CSGRDVNTQYF TGCAGCGGGCGCGATGTTAATACGCAGTATTTT
TRBJ2-1 . TRBD2 TRBV3-1/TRBV3-2 CASSQLAGGPSNEQFF TGTGCCAGCAGCCAGCTAGCGGGAGGGCCCTCCAATGAGCAGTTCTTC
TRBJ1-2 few . TRBV12-3/TRBV12-4 CASTENGGGGYTF TGTGCCAGCACTGAGAATGGGGGCGGTGGCTACACCTTC
TRBJ2-7 . . TRBV2 CASIKEAGSFHEQYF TGTGCCAGTATCAAAGAGGCAGGGAGCTTCCACGAGCAGTACTTC
TRBJ1-3 . . TRBV7-9 CASSSSGGAGNTIYF TGTGCCAGCAGCTCTTCCGGTGGGGCGGGAAACACCATATATTTT
TRBJ2-3 . . TRBV9 CASSTGTGLSTDTQYF TGTGCCAGCAGCACGGGGACCGGACTGAGCACAGATACGCAGTATTTT
TRBJ1-5 . . TRBV15 CATSRDLANQPQHF TGTGCCACCAGCAGAGATTTAGCGAATCAGCCCCAGCATTTT
TRBJ1-1 . . TRBV7-6 CASSALNSGSGTEAFF TGTGCCAGCAGCGCACTGAACAGTGGGTCGGGCACTGAAGCTTTCTTT
TRBJ1-2 once . TRBV5-6 CASSGDSGANLGNYGYTF TGTGCCAGCAGCGGTGATTCAGGGGCTAATCTCGGGAACTATGGCTACACCTTC
TRBJ1-2 . TRBD1 TRBV28 CATIWQQGAGYTF TGTGCCACCATATGGCAACAGGGGGCTGGCTACACCTTC
TRBJ2-7 . . TRBV7-9 CASSPTGTEQYF TGTGCCAGCAGCCCGACCGGGACCGAGCAGTACTTC